This T cell receptor beta chain was found in a study of blood T cell repertoires in COVID-19. At the level of the study: Acute and convalescent COVID-19 samples came from the United States, Italy and Spain.

The ends lost 8 bases at V and 2 bases at J; junction bases unmatched: 6. This CDR3 comprises 15 residues. Per the germline V gene, CDR1 is KGHDR and CDR2 is SFDVKD. In the original workflow: How many nucleated cells were present was estimated from reference gene primer amplification. Sequencing was performed with immunoSEQ multiplex PCR; in TCRdb, only in-frame clones are kept and a portion is missing. Clone size and the V and J calls come from that table; the DNA yielded D and trimming. Of roughly 60,000 clones detected, 65% to 85% appear once; the ten largest clones hold about 9.1%. Recruited during active infection, patients (from Seattle) were subsequently followed longitudinally.

The rearrangement uses TRBV24-1 and TRBJ2-2; 8 nucleotides line up with TRBD2. The sequence was obtained from a man older than 75 with COVID-19, enrolled during active disease. Sequenced material: peripheral blood. The DNA of the CDR3 is TGTGCCACCACCGGGGGGGGTGAAAACACCGGGGAGCTGTTTTTT. Its translation is CATTGGGENTGELFF.